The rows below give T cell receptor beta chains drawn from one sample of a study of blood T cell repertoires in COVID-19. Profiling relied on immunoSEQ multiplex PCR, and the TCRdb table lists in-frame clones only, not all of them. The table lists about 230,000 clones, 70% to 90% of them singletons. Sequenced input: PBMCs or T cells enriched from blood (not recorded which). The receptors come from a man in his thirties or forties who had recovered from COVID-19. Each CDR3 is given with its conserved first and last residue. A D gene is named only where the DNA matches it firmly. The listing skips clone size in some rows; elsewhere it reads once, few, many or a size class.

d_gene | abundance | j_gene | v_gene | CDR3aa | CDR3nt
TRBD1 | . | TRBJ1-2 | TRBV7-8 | CASSVGQTMVYGYTF | TGTGCCAGCAGCGTGGGACAGACAATGGTCTATGGCTACACCTTC
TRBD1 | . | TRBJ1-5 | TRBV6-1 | CASSEGPRGHQPQHF | TGTGCCAGCAGTGAAGGTCCCAGGGGGCATCAGCCCCAGCATTTT
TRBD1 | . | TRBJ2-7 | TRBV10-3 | CAISESEGQGAYEQYF | TGTGCCATCAGTGAGTCGGAAGGGCAGGGGGCCTACGAGCAGTACTTC
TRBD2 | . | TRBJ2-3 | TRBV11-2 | CASSFVGAGGTDTQYF | TGTGCCAGCAGCTTCGTAGGTGCGGGGGGCACAGATACGCAGTATTTT
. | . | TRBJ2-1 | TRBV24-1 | CATRQYNEQFF | TGTGCCACCAGGCAGTACAATGAGCAGTTCTTC
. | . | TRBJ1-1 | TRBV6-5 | CASSYLSGATEAFF | TGTGCCAGCAGTTACTTGTCAGGGGCCACTGAAGCTTTCTTT
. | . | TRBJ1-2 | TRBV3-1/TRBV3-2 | CASSQDPPAGGGYTF | TGTGCCAGCAGCCAAGATCCCCCTGCCGGAGGGGGCTACACCTTC
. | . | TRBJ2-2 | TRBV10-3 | CAIRIGEPNTGELFF | TGTGCCATCCGGATCGGGGAGCCGAACACCGGGGAGCTGTTTTTT
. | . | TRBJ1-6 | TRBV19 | CASSTREGVNSPLHF | TGTGCCAGTAGTACTCGTGAAGGGGTTAATTCACCCCTCCACTTT
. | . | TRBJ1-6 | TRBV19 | CASSFPGGFLHF | TGTGCCAGTAGTTTCCCGGGGGGCTTCCTCCACTTT
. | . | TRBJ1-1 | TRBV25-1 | CASSEGGNLKAFF | TGTGCCAGCAGTGAAGGCGGGAACCTAAAGGCTTTCTTT
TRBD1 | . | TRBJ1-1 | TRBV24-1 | CATSDDRGTEAFF | TGTGCCACCAGTGACGACAGGGGTACTGAAGCTTTCTTT
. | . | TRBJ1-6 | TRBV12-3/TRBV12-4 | CASSLPSSPLHF | TGTGCCAGCAGTTTACCGTCGTCACCCCTCCACTTT
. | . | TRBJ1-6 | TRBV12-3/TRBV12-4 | CASTALQNSPLHF | TGTGCCAGCACCGCCTTACAGAATTCACCCCTCCACTTT
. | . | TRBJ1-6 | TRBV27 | CASSTTPGTRGSPLHF | TGTGCCAGCAGCACAACGCCCGGGACCCGGGGGTCACCCCTCCACTTT
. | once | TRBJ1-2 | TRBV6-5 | CASSYTNRVGHYGYTF | TGTGCCAGCAGTTACACGAACAGGGTTGGGCACTATGGCTACACCTTC
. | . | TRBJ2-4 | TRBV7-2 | CASSPAEAKNIQYF | TGTGCCAGCAGCCCCGCAGAAGCCAAAAACATTCAGTACTTC
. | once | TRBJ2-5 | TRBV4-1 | CASSQVGTAGALETQYF | TGCGCCAGCAGCCAAGTGGGGACGGCAGGGGCGCTTGAGACCCAGTACTTC
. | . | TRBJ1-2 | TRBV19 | CASSPSGGYTF | TGTGCCAGTAGCCCTTCAGGGGGCTACACCTTC
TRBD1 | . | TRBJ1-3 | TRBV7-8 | CASSRQGDSGNTIYF | TGTGCCAGCAGCAGACAGGGTGACTCTGGAAACACCATATATTTT
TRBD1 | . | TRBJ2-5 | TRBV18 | CASSPPGQQETQYF | TGTGCCAGCTCACCCCCGGGACAGCAAGAGACCCAGTACTTC
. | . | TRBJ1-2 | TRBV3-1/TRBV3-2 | CASSQAAGDNYGYTF | TGTGCCAGCAGCCAAGCTGCGGGAGACAACTATGGCTACACCTTC
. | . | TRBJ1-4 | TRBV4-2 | CASSQGTDPSGEKLFF | TGTGCCAGCAGCCAAGGGACAGATCCCAGTGGCGAAAAACTGTTTTTT
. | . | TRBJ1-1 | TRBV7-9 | CASVLMNTEAFF | TGTGCCAGCGTGTTAATGAACACTGAAGCTTTCTTT
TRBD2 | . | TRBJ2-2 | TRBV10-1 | CASRPDMAGAGELFF | TGCGCCAGCAGGCCGGACATGGCGGGGGCCGGGGAGCTGTTTTTT
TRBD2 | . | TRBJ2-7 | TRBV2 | CASTGGTSGRGSYEQYF | TGTGCCAGCACGGGAGGGACTAGCGGGAGGGGATCCTACGAGCAGTACTTC
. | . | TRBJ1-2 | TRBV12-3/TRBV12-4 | CASSPTGSYGYTF | TGTGCCAGCAGCCCTACAGGTTCCTATGGCTACACCTTC
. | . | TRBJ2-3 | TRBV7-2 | CASSYTTDTQYF | TGTGCCAGCAGCTATACTACAGATACGCAGTATTTT
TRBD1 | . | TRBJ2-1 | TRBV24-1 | CATSDSGTGGYNEQFF | TGTGCCACCAGTGATTCCGGGACAGGGGGTTACAATGAGCAGTTCTTC
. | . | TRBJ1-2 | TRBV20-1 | CSAPPTGGYTF | TGCAGTGCCCCACCGACAGGAGGCTACACCTTC
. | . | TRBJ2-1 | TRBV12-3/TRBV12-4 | CASSLGSLNEQFF | TGTGCCAGCAGTTTAGGGAGCCTTAATGAGCAGTTCTTC
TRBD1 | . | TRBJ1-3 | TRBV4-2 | CASRTGGHTIYF | TGTGCCAGCAGGACAGGGGGCCACACCATATATTTT
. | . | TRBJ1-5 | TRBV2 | CASRLAAGNQPQHF | TGTGCCAGCAGGTTAGCAGCCGGCAATCAGCCCCAGCATTTT
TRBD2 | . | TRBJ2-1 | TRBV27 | CASSPGTSGRAYDEQFF | TGTGCCAGCAGTCCAGGGACTAGCGGGAGGGCATATGATGAGCAGTTCTTC
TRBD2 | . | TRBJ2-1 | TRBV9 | CASSKLAGVSYNEQFF | TGTGCCAGCAGCAAACTAGCGGGAGTGTCCTACAATGAGCAGTTCTTC
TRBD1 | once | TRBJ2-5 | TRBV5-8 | CASNFDRGQTQYF | TGTGCCAGCAACTTTGACAGGGGACAGACCCAGTACTTC
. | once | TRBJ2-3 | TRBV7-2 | CASSSLFSSTDTQYF | TGTGCCAGCAGCTCACTATTTAGTAGCACAGATACGCAGTATTTT
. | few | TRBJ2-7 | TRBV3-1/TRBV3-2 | CASSFQTGEQYF | TGTGCCAGCAGTTTTCAAACGGGGGAGCAGTACTTC
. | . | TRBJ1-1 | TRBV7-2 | CASSLGRALRTEVFF | TGTGCCAGCAGCCTCGGGAGAGCGCTTCGGACTGAAGTTTTCTTT
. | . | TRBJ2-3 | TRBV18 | CASSPLSAGSDTQYF | TGTGCCAGCTCACCGTTATCAGCGGGCTCAGATACGCAGTATTTT
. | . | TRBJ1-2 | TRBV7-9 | CASSFKEGNPYGYTF | TGTGCCAGCAGCTTCAAGGAGGGCAACCCCTATGGCTACACCTTC
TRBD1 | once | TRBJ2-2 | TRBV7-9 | CAASEGQGLNF | TGTGCCGCCTCGGAGGGACAGGGCTTAAATTTT
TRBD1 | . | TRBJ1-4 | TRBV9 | CASSGTPGGDVEKLFF | TGTGCCAGCAGCGGTACCCCAGGGGGCGACGTCGAAAAACTGTTTTTT
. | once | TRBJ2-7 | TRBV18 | CASSPSLQATTYEQYF | TGTGCCAGCTCACCATCTTTACAGGCCACCACCTACGAGCAGTACTTC
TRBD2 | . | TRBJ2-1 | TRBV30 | CAWSVPGTSGQQFF | TGTGCCTGGAGTGTACCCGGGACTAGCGGACAGCAGTTCTTC
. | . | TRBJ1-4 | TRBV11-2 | CASSLDWSKGVKNEKLFF | TGTGCCAGCAGCTTAGACTGGTCGAAGGGGGTAAAGAATGAAAAACTGTTTTTT
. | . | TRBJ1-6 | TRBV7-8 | CASSWTDDNSPLHF | TGTGCCAGCAGTTGGACAGACGATAATTCACCCCTCCACTTT
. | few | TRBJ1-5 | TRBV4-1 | CASSQAGQYNQPQHF | TGCGCCAGCAGCCAAGCCGGACAGTACAATCAGCCCCAGCATTTT
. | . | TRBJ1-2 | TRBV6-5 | CASRIAGSYGYTF | TGTGCCAGCCGTATTGCAGGAAGTTATGGCTACACCTTC
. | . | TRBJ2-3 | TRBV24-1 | CATSDRGSTDTQYF | TGTGCCACCAGTGACCGGGGGAGCACAGATACGCAGTATTTT
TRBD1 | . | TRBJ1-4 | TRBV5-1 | CASSPGTGGFSTNEKLFF | TGCGCCAGCAGTCCCGGGACAGGGGGCTTTTCAACTAATGAAAAACTGTTTTTT
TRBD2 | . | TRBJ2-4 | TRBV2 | CASSEALRTSGSMTKNIQYF | TGTGCCAGCAGTGAAGCGCTTCGGACTAGCGGGAGTATGACCAAAAACATTCAGTACTTC
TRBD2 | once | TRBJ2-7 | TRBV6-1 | CASSVTSVGTRDLYEQYF | TGTGCCAGCAGTGTAACTTCCGTGGGGACTAGGGATTTATACGAGCAGTACTTC
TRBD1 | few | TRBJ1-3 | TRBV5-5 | CASSLLTGSSGNTIYF | TGTGCCAGCAGCTTGCTGACAGGGAGCTCTGGAAACACCATATATTTT
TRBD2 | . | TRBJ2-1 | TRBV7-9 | CASSPPSSGDYNEQFF | TGTGCCAGCAGCCCTCCTTCTAGCGGCGATTACAATGAGCAGTTCTTC
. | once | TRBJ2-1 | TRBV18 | CASSPRRRADNEQFF | TGTGCCAGCTCACCAAGGAGGAGGGCCGACAATGAGCAGTTCTTC
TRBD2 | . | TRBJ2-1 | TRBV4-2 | CASSQLGLAGDNEQFF | TGTGCCAGCAGCCAATTAGGACTAGCGGGGGACAATGAGCAGTTCTTC
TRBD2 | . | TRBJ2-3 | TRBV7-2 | CASSSRDYRTDTQYF | TGTGCCAGCAGCTCCCGGGACTACCGCACAGATACGCAGTATTTT
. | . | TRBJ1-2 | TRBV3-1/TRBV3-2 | CASSQVGGGGHGYTF | TGTGCCAGCAGCCAGGTCGGCGGGGGTGGCCATGGCTACACCTTC